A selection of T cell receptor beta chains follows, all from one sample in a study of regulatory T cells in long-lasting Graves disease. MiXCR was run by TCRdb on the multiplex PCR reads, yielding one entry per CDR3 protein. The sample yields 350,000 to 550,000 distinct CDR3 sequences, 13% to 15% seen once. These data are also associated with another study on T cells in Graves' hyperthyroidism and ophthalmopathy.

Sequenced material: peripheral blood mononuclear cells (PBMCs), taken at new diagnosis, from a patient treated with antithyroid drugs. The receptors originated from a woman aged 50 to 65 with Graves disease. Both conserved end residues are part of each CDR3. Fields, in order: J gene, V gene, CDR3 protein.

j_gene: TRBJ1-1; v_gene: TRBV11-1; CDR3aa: CASSDYDRGQTEAFF
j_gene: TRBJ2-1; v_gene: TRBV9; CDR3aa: CASNSGPSSYNEQFF
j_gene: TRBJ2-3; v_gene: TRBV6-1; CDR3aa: CASSERQGWSTDTQYF
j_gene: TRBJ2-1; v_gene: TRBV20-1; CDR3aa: CSARATTLHSYNEQFF
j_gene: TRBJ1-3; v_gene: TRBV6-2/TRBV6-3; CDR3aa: CASSYLESGNTIYF
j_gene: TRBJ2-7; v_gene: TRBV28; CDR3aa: CASSYLPPGTSGAYEQYF
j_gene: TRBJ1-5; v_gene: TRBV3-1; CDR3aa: CASSQEGQPQHF
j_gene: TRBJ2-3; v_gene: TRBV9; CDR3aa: CASSVGARGRGTDTQYF
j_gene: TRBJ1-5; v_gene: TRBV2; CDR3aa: CASREDRDGNQPQHF
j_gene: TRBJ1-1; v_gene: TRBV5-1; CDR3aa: CASSSGAIMNTEAFF
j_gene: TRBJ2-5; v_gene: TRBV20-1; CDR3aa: CSADRLAGGSMGQETQYF
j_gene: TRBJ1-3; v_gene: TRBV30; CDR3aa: CAWTGDRYSGNTIYF
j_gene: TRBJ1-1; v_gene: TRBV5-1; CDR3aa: CASSLNLDTGTEAFF
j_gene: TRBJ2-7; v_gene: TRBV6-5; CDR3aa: CASSYSPAGVPSYEQYF
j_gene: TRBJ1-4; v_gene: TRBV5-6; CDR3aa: CASSSGTPGEKLFF
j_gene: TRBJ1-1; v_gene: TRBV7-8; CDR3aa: CASSQLIITEAFF
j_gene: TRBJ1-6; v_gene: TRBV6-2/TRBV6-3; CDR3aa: CASSDKLGENSPLHF
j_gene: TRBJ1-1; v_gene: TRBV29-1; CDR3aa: CSVEAPGNTEAFF
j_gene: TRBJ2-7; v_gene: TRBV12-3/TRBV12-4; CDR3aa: CASSDPGQSYEQYF
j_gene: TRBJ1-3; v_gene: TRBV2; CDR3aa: CASNSNTIYF
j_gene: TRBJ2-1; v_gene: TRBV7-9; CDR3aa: CASSPGTRAYNEQFF
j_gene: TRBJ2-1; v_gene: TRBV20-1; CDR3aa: CSARDVRAVSSYNEQFF
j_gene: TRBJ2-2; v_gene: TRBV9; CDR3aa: CASSVGVGTGSTGELFF
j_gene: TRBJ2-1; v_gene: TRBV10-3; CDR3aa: CAISEGQGNEQFF
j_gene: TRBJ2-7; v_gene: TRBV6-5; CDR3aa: CASSYVRDPPEQYF
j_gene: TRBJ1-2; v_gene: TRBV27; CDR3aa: CASSFRPPLKTGMGGYTF
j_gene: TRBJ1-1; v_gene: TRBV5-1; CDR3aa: CASSLRAGNEAFF
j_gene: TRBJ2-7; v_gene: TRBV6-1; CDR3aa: CASSSERWGSSYEQYF
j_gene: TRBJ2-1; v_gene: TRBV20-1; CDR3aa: CNGGLADSSSYNEQFF
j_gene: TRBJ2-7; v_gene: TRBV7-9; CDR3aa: CASSDGGGSRNEQYF
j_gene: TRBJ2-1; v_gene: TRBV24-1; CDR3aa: CATSGSASSYNEQFF
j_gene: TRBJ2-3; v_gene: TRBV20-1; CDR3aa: CSARFSHRWESDTQYF
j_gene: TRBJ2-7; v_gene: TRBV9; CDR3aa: CASSAGLAGYEQYF
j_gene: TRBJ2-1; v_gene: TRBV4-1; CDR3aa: CASSHWTSGIGEQFF
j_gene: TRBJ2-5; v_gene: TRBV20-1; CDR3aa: CSAPGLAGGQETQYF
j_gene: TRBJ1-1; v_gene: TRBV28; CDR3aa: CASSSPGQGAGNTEAFF
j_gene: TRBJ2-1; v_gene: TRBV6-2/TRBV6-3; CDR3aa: CASSPTGTPVDEQFF
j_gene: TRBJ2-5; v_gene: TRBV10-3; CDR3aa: CAISERKETQYF